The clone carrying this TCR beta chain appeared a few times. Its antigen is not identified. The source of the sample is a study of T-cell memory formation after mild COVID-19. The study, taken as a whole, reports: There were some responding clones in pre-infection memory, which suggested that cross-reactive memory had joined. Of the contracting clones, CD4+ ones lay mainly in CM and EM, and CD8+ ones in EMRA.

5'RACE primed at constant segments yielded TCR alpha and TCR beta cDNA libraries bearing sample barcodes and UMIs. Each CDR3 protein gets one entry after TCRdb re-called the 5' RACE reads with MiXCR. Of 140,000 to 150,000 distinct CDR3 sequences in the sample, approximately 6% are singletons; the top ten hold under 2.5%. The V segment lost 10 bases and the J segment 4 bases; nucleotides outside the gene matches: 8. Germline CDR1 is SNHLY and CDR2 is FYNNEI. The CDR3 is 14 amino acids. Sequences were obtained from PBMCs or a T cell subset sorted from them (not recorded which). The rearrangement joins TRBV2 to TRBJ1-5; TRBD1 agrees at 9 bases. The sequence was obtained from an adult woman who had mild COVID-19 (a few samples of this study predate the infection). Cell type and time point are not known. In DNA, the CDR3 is TGTGCCAAATCAGGACAGGGGAGAAATCAGCCCCAGCATTTT. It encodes CAKSGQGRNQPQHF.